What follows are 20 T cell receptor beta chains derived from one specimen sequenced in a study of T cell repertoires in cytomegalovirus infection. TCRdb fed the reads into MiXCR, producing one record per CDR3 protein. The sample has approximately 500,000 distinct CDR3 sequences, 16% seen once. The sequencing sample was made of CD8+ T cells from PBMCs. The receptors were sampled from a human donor in good health (CMV status not recorded). Some clones in this sample may be carry-over from other donors' samples.

The chain couples TRBV25-1 to TRBJ1-6; 9 bases agree with TRBD1. The ends lost 3 bases at V and 10 bases at J; junction bases unmatched: 4. This CDR3 comprises 14 residues. Germline V gives CDR1 MGHDK, CDR2 SYGVNS. CDR3 sequence (DNA): TGTGCCAGCAGTGAGACAGGGGGTTCGTCACCCCTCCACTTT. Its protein is CASSETGGSSPLHF.

This clonotype was seen at least ten times. This rearrangement joins TRBV7-6 to TRBJ2-7; D is unresolved. Trimming pared 1 base from V and 0 bases from J, leaving 10 bases between. The CDR3 length is 15 residues. In germline, CDR1 is SGHVS, CDR2 FNYEAQ. The CDR3 here is CASSLGQVSSYEQYF. The DNA of the CDR3 is TGTGCCAGCAGCTTAGGGCAGGTGAGCTCCTACGAGCAGTACTTC.

This clonotype was counted only a few times. The chain is built from TRBV27 and TRBJ2-3; TRBD2 matches at 10 bases. Germline V gene lookup returns CDR1 MNHEY and CDR2 SMNVEV (reference sequence). The V gene end was trimmed by 3 bases and the J gene end by 4 bases; junction bases not matched to a gene: 4. The CDR3 has 15 amino acids. CDR3 residues: CASSFERGGADTQYF. CDR3 nucleotides: TGTGCCAGCAGTTTCGAGCGGGGGGGCGCAGATACGCAGTATTTT.

This clonotype was found many times. V usage is TRBV12-3 or TRBV12-4 and J usage is TRBJ2-1, with TRBD2 matching 9 bases. V shed 6 bases and J 8 bases; nucleotides not matched to a gene: 11. The CDR3 is 15 residues long. Written as DNA, the CDR3 is TGTGCCAGCAGAGGAGGCGGGGGGGCCGCGGATGAGCAGTTCTTC. Translating it yields CASRGGGGAADEQFF.

This clonotype was counted ten times or more. The chain carries TRBV7-6 and TRBJ1-1, with TRBD1 matching 7 bases. Germline lookup yields CDR1 SGHVS and CDR2 FNYEAQ. V dropped 5 bases and J dropped 0; count of bases not matched to a gene: 9. The CDR3 is 16 residues long. CDR3 residues: CASSLRQGRMNTEAFF. CDR3 in DNA: TGTGCCAGCAGCCTGAGACAGGGAAGGATGAACACTGAAGCTTTCTTT.

The table lists this clonotype with a few counts. This chain joins TRBV20-1 and TRBJ2-7; 9 positions agree with TRBD2. Losses at the gene ends were 1 base for V and 0 bases for J; bases not matched to a gene: 1. The length of the CDR3 is 14 residues. The germline gives CDR1 DFQATT, CDR2 SNEGSKA (reference sequence). The CDR3, as DNA: TGCAGTGCTAGAGCTAGCGGGACCTCCTACGAGCAGTACTTC. It yields the protein CSARASGTSYEQYF.

The chain uses TRBV20-1 and TRBJ2-3; 7 nucleotides align to TRBD1. Germline assignment: CDR1 DFQATT and CDR2 SNEGSKA (reference sequence). Trimming removed 6 bases from V and 0 bases from J; junction bases left unmatched: 12. CDR3 size: 16 residues. CDR3 protein: CSADSTGRISTDTQYF. Here the CDR3 DNA reads TGCAGTGCCGACTCGACAGGGCGGATTAGCACAGATACGCAGTATTTT.

The chain uses TRBV6-5 and TRBJ2-7, with 7 bases lining up with TRBD2. Germline assignment: CDR1 MNHEY and CDR2 SVGAGI. V shed 2 bases, J shed 3 bases, and the junction held 4 bases outside the gene matches. The CDR3 is made up of 14 amino acids. The CDR3 loop reads CASSYASGDYEQYF. CDR3 DNA sequence: TGTGCCAGCAGTTACGCCAGCGGGGACTACGAGCAGTACTTC.

This sequence joins TRBV7-9 and TRBJ2-1, with unresolved D. The V gene's germline CDR1 is SEHNR and CDR2 FQNEAQ (reference sequence). This CDR3 region has 12 residues. The germline V and J ends were trimmed by 6 bases and 5 bases, with 8 bases remaining between them. The CDR3 DNA reads as TGTGCCAGCAGAAAAGGCAACAATGAGCAGTTCTTC. This translates into CASRKGNNEQFF.

This clonotype was seen ten or more times. This chain connects TRBV11-2 to TRBJ1-1; D gene uncertain. V was shortened by 5 bases and J by 0 bases, with 16 bases between the two germline ends. This CDR3 has 16 amino acids. CDR1 is SGHAT, CDR2 FQNNGV, per germline. The CDR3 DNA sequence: TGTGCCAGCAGCCTCCAATCCCCGCCAGTGAACACTGAAGCTTTCTTT. Translated, it gives CASSLQSPPVNTEAFF.

This clonotype was seen ten or more times. V is TRBV7-2 and J is TRBJ2-2; tentative D call: TRBD2 (6 bases). With 6 bases removed from V and 6 bases from J, the gap between germline ends came to 11 bases. Germline V CDR1 and CDR2: SGHTA, FQGNSA. The CDR3 is made up of 13 amino acids. The CDR3 reads CASSYPSAGELFF. CDR3 bases: TGTGCCAGCAGTTACCCTAGCGCCGGGGAGCTGTTTTTT.

This clonotype showed up just a few times. The V gene is TRBV20-1, the J gene TRBJ2-4; the D gene could be TRBD1 or TRBD2 (5 bases each). Trimming shortened V by 1 base and J by 0 bases, and 13 bases separated the two germline ends. Germline lookup yields CDR1 DFQATT and CDR2 SNEGSKA (reference sequence). The CDR3 runs to 16 residues. CDR3 protein: CSARGARGRAKNIQYF. As DNA, the CDR3 is TGCAGTGCTAGAGGGGCGAGGGGACGAGCCAAAAACATTCAGTACTTC.

The table lists this clonotype with many counts. V gene TRBV11-2 combines with J gene TRBJ2-3, with TRBD2 matching over 9 bases. After removal of 4 bases from V and 4 bases from J, the junction contained 3 bases not matched to a gene. CDR1 is SGHAT, CDR2 FQNNGV, per germline. The CDR3 is made up of 14 amino acids. CDR3 DNA: TGTGCCAGCAGCTATGCGGGGGGGCCAGATACGCAGTATTTT. This sequence encodes CASSYAGGPDTQYF.

This clonotype occurred many times. V is TRBV19 and J is TRBJ2-7; D is perhaps TRBD2 (7 bases). The CDR3 extends over 12 amino acids. Trimming stripped 10 bases from V and 12 bases from J, with 22 bases between. Germline lookup yields CDR1 LNHDA and CDR2 SQIVND (reference sequence). CDR3 in DNA: TGTGCCAAGGGGGGCGAGCGGGGAAGACTGTACTTC. This sequence encodes CAKGGERGRLYF. Full variable domain (remainder filled in from reference TRBV19 and TRBJ2-7): DGGITQSPKYLFRKEGQNVTLSCEQNLNHDAMYWYRQDPGQGLRLIYYSQIVNDFQKGDIAEGYSVSREKKESFPLTVTSAQKNPTAFYLCAKGGERGRLYFGPGTRLTVT.

There are many counts of this clonotype. This sequence joins TRBV12-3 or TRBV12-4 and TRBJ2-7, with TRBD1 matching 8 bases. The CDR3 has 15 amino acids. V shed 5 bases and J 0 bases; nucleotides not matched to a gene: 6. CDR3: CASSTRDRSSYEQYF. In DNA, the CDR3 is TGTGCCAGCAGTACCCGGGACAGGAGCTCCTACGAGCAGTACTTC.

This clonotype was detected many times. This chain links TRBV6-5 with TRBJ2-7; TRBD1 might be the D (7 bases). Trimming pared 0 bases from V and 5 bases from J, leaving 17 bases between. The CDR3 is 16 amino acids. Looked up from germline, CDR1 is MNHEY and CDR2 is SVGAGI. CDR3 coding DNA: TGTGCCAGCAGTTACTCCGTCTTGGAGGGGGCGGACGAGCAGTACTTC. This codes for CASSYSVLEGADEQYF.

This clonotype has ten or more counts. V gene TRBV10-3 combines with J gene TRBJ1-1; 8 bases are shared with TRBD1. Germline CDR1 ENHRY, CDR2 SYGVKD. CDR3 length: 17 amino acids. V shed 7 bases, J shed 0 bases, and the junction held 13 bases outside the gene matches. As DNA, the CDR3 is TGTGCCATCAAATCGGGACAGGCCCCCTCCTTGAACACTGAAGCTTTCTTT. Translated, it gives CAIKSGQAPSLNTEAFF.

The rearrangement joins TRBV7-9 to TRBJ1-3; no reliable D call. Deletions cut 4 bases from V and 0 bases from J, with 22 bases between. Per germline, CDR1 SEHNR and CDR2 FQNEAQ (reference sequence). This CDR3 is built from 19 residues. CDR3: CASSSRSPGSPNSGNTIYF. The CDR3 nucleotides are TGTGCCAGCAGCTCCAGGAGTCCGGGGTCCCCGAACTCTGGAAACACCATATATTTT.

This clonotype was seen a handful of times. This chain links TRBV4-2 with TRBJ2-7; D is ambiguous. The CDR3 has 17 residues. CDR1 is LGHNA, CDR2 YNFKEQ, per germline. The germline V and J ends were trimmed by 5 bases and 4 bases, with 24 bases remaining between them. The CDR3 region has the DNA TGTGCCAGCAGCTCTCCTCCGGGCCGATCCCGACGGTACGAGCAGTACTTC. Its translation is CASSSPPGRSRRYEQYF.

About this clonotype: One end of the junction does not line up with germline, which may come from a read error. V is TRBV7-8 and J is TRBJ1-1; D gene unclear. Germline V gives CDR1 SGHVS, CDR2 FQNEAQ. CDR3 length: 12 residues. CDR3 DNA: TGTGCCAGCAGCAACATGAACACTGATGCTTTCTTT. This codes for CASSNMNTDAFF.